These 14 T cell receptor beta chains were sequenced from one sample in a study of patients and donors after allogeneic stem cell transplantation. TCRdb passed the RT-PCR reads through MiXCR, listing each CDR3 protein once. The sample lists about 200,000 distinct CDR3 sequences, about 38% occurring once. The sample taken for sequencing was blood, either unsorted or a sorted T cell fraction (not recorded which). The receptors come from a human donor who was either an allogeneic HSCT recipient or a stem cell or donor lymphocyte infusion donor (not recorded which). It is not recorded whose cells these are; they may come from a transplant donor.

V gene TRBV18 combines with J gene TRBJ2-7, with 8 bases that match TRBD1. V lost 4 bases, J lost 4 bases, and 9 bases stayed unmatched. The V gene's germline CDR1 is KGHSH and CDR2 LQKENI. The CDR3 spans 15 residues. The chain's CDR3 is CASSLPGTGGYEQYF. The CDR3 nucleotides are TGTGCCAGCTCACTCCCCGGGACAGGAGGGTACGAGCAGTACTTC.

This clonotype was recorded a few times. The chain joins TRBV12-3 or TRBV12-4 to TRBJ1-5, with D unclear. This CDR3 is built from 11 residues. Trimming left V 6 bases short and J 9 bases short, with 9 bases between. CDR3 DNA sequence: TGTGCCAGCAGCGCCATAGGGCCCCAGCATTTT. Its translation is CASSAIGPQHF.

The CDR3 protein is CSVGRGSDTQYF. CDR3 DNA: TGCAGCGTTGGAAGGGGTTCAGATACGCAGTATTTT. The chain couples TRBV29-1 to TRBJ2-3; a possible D gene is TRBD1 (5 bases). In germline, CDR1 is SQVTM, CDR2 ANQGSEA. The CDR3 covers 12 residues. V was shortened by 4 bases and J by 4 bases, with 9 bases between the two germline ends.

The genes are TRBV20-1 and TRBJ2-7, with 8 bases lining up with TRBD2. The junction had 5 bases not matched to a gene; V was cut back by 5 bases and J by 2 bases. The CDR3 covers 13 residues. The germline CDR1 and CDR2 sequences are DFQATT and SNEGSKA (reference sequence). The CDR3 loop is CSASSGHTYEQYF. CDR3 coding DNA: TGCAGTGCTTCTAGCGGGCACACCTACGAGCAGTACTTC.

The chain has TRBV27 and TRBJ2-1; D is undetermined. CDR3 length equals 15 residues. Trimming stripped 1 base from V and 0 bases from J, with 7 bases between. Germline V CDR1 and CDR2: MNHEY, SMNVEV (reference sequence). The CDR3 spells CASSLWSDSYNEQFF. The CDR3 DNA follows: TGTGCCAGCAGTTTATGGAGCGACTCCTACAATGAGCAGTTCTTC.

This clonotype was observed a few times. The chain combines TRBV29-1 with TRBJ1-4; a weak D match, TRBD1 (6 bases). Trimming shortened V by 1 base and J by 0 bases, and 9 bases separated the two germline ends. This CDR3 is 15 amino acids long. Germline CDR1 and CDR2: SQVTM and ANQGSEA. The CDR3 DNA is TGCAGCGTTGAAGGGACAGCTTCAACTAATGAAAAACTGTTTTTT. Translating gives CSVEGTASTNEKLFF.

This clonotype appeared a few times. V is TRBV25-1 and J is TRBJ1-6, with unresolved D. Germline V gene lookup returns CDR1 MGHDK and CDR2 SYGVNS. V shed 3 bases and J shed 6 bases, with 9 bases lying between them. The CDR3 has 14 amino acids. The CDR3 loop is CASSDSWGNSPLHF. CDR3 nucleotides: TGTGCCAGCAGTGACTCATGGGGTAATTCACCCCTCCACTTT.

This chain uses TRBV20-1 with TRBJ2-7; D could derive from TRBD1 or TRBD2 (5 bases each). Trimming cost V 6 bases and J 0 bases, with 15 bases left between them. Germline V CDR1 and CDR2: DFQATT, SNEGSKA (reference sequence). The CDR3 loop spans 14 amino acids. CDR3 amino acids: CSAAPGTVSYEQYF. The DNA for the CDR3 is TGCAGTGCAGCCCCCGGGACCGTCTCCTACGAGCAGTACTTC.

The rearrangement joins TRBV30 to TRBJ2-5; 7 nucleotides align to TRBD2. Germline CDR1 GTSNPN, CDR2 SVGIG (reference sequence). With 0 bases clipped from V and 2 bases from J, the junction kept 6 bases outside the gene matches. CDR3 length: 15 residues. This CDR3 reads CAWSVPAGLQETQYF. The CDR3 coding sequence is TGTGCCTGGAGTGTCCCAGCGGGGCTACAAGAGACCCAGTACTTC.

The V call is TRBV5-1, the J call TRBJ1-6; a weak D match, TRBD1 (6 bases). The V end lost 0 bases, the J end lost 3 bases, and 13 bases lay between the germline ends. Germline values: CDR1 SGHRS, CDR2 YFSETQ. The CDR3 extends over 17 amino acids. Written as DNA, the CDR3 is TGCGCCAGCAGCTTGGAAAGCAGGGGTGACTATAATTCACCCCTCCACTTT. Encoded protein: CASSLESRGDYNSPLHF.

There are a few counts of this clonotype. This sequence joins TRBV5-1 and TRBJ2-2; possibly TRBD1 for D (6 bases). The V and J ends lost 4 bases and 4 bases respectively, with 11 bases between them. Germline V CDR1 and CDR2: SGHRS, YFSETQ. CDR3 length: 14 amino acids. The CDR3 spells CASSEGVTTGELFF. In nucleotides, the CDR3 is TGCGCCAGCAGCGAGGGGGTAACCACCGGGGAGCTGTTTTTT.

This chain connects TRBV9 to TRBJ2-1; 9 nucleotides match TRBD1. J gave up 5 bases and V 3 bases, and 9 bases lay outside the gene matches. The CDR3 length is 16 residues. Germline values: CDR1 SGDLS, CDR2 YYNGEE. The CDR3 loop reads CASSAPRTGDNNEQFF. The DNA of the CDR3 is TGTGCCAGCAGCGCCCCTAGGACAGGGGATAACAATGAGCAGTTCTTC.

This clonotype was counted only a few times. The rearrangement links TRBV12-3 or TRBV12-4 to TRBJ1-2; possible D gene TRBD1, 6 bases. The V and J ends lost 5 bases and 4 bases respectively, with 20 bases between them. The CDR3 is 16 amino acids. The CDR3 DNA reads TGTGCCAGCAGTCCCACAGGGAGGGGCGCCGGCTATGGCTACACCTTC. Its translation is CASSPTGRGAGYGYTF.

The V gene is TRBV7-8, the J gene TRBJ2-2; 7 nucleotides align to TRBD1. This CDR3 has 16 residues. J gave up 1 base and V 3 bases, and 5 bases lay outside the gene matches. CDR1 and CDR2 from the germline V gene are SGHVS and FQNEAQ. The CDR3 loop is CASSFWQGENTGELFF. CDR3 DNA: TGTGCCAGCAGCTTTTGGCAGGGGGAGAACACCGGGGAGCTGTTTTTT.